Presented here are 8 T cell receptor beta chains from one specimen sequenced in a study of cytomegalovirus exposure and HLA in healthy donors. Only in-frame clones appear in the TCRdb table, and some are missing; sequencing was by immunoSEQ multiplex PCR. Among a few hundred thousand clones, about nine tenths were seen once, and the ten largest hold 0.75% to 0.85%. Sequencing was performed on PBMCs. The receptors were sampled from a woman aged 18-35 years in good health and CMV-seronegative.

The chain carries TRBV19 and TRBJ2-5; no firm D call. The CDR3 is 11 amino acids. Germline loops: CDR1 LNHDA, CDR2 SQIVND (reference sequence). Trimming shortened V by 1 base and J by 7 bases, and 4 bases separated the two germline ends. The CDR3 loop is CASSIGGTQYF. In DNA form, the CDR3 reads TGTGCCAGTAGTATAGGAGGGACCCAGTACTTC.

The gene calls are TRBV2 and TRBJ2-3; 12 bases align to TRBD2. Germline V gene lookup returns CDR1 SNHLY and CDR2 FYNNEI. Trimming at V came to 6 bases and at J to 4 bases, leaving 11 bases not matched to a gene. This CDR3 has 17 amino acids. The CDR3 region is CASSRTRTSGVPDTQYF. In DNA form, the CDR3 reads TGTGCCAGCAGCCGTACTCGGACTAGCGGGGTCCCAGATACGCAGTATTTT.

This clone turned up a few times. The rearrangement uses TRBV7-7 and TRBJ1-1; D may be TRBD1 (5 bases). The CDR3 spans 13 residues. The V and J ends lost 1 base and 7 bases respectively, with 10 bases between them. The germline V gene encodes CDR1 SSHAT and CDR2 FNYEAQ (reference sequence). The CDR3 region is CASSLVPGDEAFF. The DNA of the CDR3 is TGTGCCAGCAGCTTAGTACCGGGGGATGAAGCTTTCTTT.

This chain joins TRBV7-3 and TRBJ2-3; the match to TRBD2 covers 14 bases. This CDR3 has 18 residues. Germline-derived CDR1 and CDR2 are SGHTA and FQGTGA. Unmatched junction bases numbered 8, after V lost 5 bases and J lost 1 base. CDR3 region: CASSPGLAGGVGTDTQYF. The CDR3 DNA reads as TGTGCCAGCAGCCCCGGACTAGCGGGAGGAGTGGGCACAGATACGCAGTATTTT.

The V gene is TRBV19, the J gene TRBJ1-5; D possibly corresponds to TRBD1 (5 bases). Trimming took off 6 bases at V and 3 bases at J, with 9 bases between the two ends. This CDR3 is 13 amino acids long. The germline gives CDR1 LNHDA, CDR2 SQIVND (reference sequence). Here the CDR3 DNA reads TGTGCCAGTAGGGGGCAATACAATCAGCCCCAGCATTTT. As protein: CASRGQYNQPQHF. Variable domain in full (rest from reference TRBV19 and TRBJ1-5): DGGITQSPKYLFRKEGQNVTLSCEQNLNHDAMYWYRQDPGQGLRLIYYSQIVNDFQKGDIAEGYSVSREKKESFPLTVTSAQKNPTAFYLCASRGQYNQPQHFGDGTRLSIL.

This chain links TRBV12-5 with TRBJ2-6; 7 bases match TRBD1. The V and J ends lost 0 bases and 0 bases, in that order; junction bases with no gene match: 11. Germline values: CDR1 LGHNT, CDR2 FRNRAP. CDR3 size: 20 residues. The CDR3: CASGLVQPGQVYSGANVLTF. CDR3 sequence (DNA): TGTGCTAGTGGTTTGGTCCAACCCGGACAGGTCTACTCTGGGGCCAACGTCCTGACTTTC.

The CDR3 reads CASSLSVGGGTDTQYF. The CDR3 DNA is TGCGCCAGCAGCTTGTCCGTGGGAGGGGGCACAGATACGCAGTATTTT. The rearrangement uses TRBV5-1 and TRBJ2-3; TRBD2 matches at 7 bases. Germline V gene data show CDR1 as SGHRS and CDR2 as YFSETQ. CDR3 length: 16 amino acids. The V gene end was trimmed by 1 base and the J gene end by 1 base; junction bases not matched to a gene: 6. Filled out from reference TRBV5-1 and TRBJ2-3, the complete variable domain reads KAGVTQTPRYLIKTRGQQVTLSCSPISGHRSVSWYQQTPGQGLQFLFEYFSETQRNKGNFPGRFSGRQFSNSRSEMNVSTLELGDSALYLCASSLSVGGGTDTQYFGPGTRLTVL.

The J gene is TRBJ1-1, the V gene TRBV6-6; D possibly corresponds to TRBD1 (5 bases). Germline assignment: CDR1 MNHNY and CDR2 SVGAGI (reference sequence). The CDR3 runs 14 residues. Trimming removed 5 bases at V and 6 bases at J, with 16 bases between. The CDR3 loop is CASSPDPGDPEAFF. CDR3 nucleotide sequence: TGTGCCAGCAGTCCCGATCCGGGGGACCCTGAAGCTTTCTTT.